This entry lists 9 T cell receptor beta chains sequenced from one sample in a study of STAT5B mutations in CD4+ large granular lymphocyte leukemia. Profiled with immunoSEQ multiplex PCR; TCRdb holds only in-frame clones, not every one. In the table there are 5,800 or so clones, about three quarters of which are singletons. The sequenced material came from PBMCs. Receptors originate from a woman aged 70-85 years with CD4+ T-cell large granular lymphocyte leukemia.

J is TRBJ1-6 and V is TRBV11-3; TRBD1 agrees at 7 bases. Germline V CDR1 and CDR2: SGHNT, YENEEA. The CDR3 has 14 amino acids. V lost 2 bases to trimming and J lost 10 bases; unmatched junction nucleotides: 5. CDR3 sequence: CASSLRQGNSPLHF. The CDR3 DNA reads as TGTGCCAGCAGCTTACGACAGGGTAACTCACCCCTCCACTTT.

This chain joins TRBV4-3 and TRBJ2-3, with a tentative D call TRBD2 (6 bases). The CDR3 has 17 residues. The V gene lost 4 bases and the J gene lost 1 base, with 18 bases spanning the gap. Germline CDR1 reads LGHNA; CDR2 reads YSLEER. The CDR3 DNA sequence: TGCGCCAGCAGCCGCTCCTTTTCGGGCGGGGGCACAGATACGCAGTATTTT. Translating gives CASSRSFSGGGTDTQYF.

The chain combines TRBV5-4 with TRBJ2-5; 9 bases align to TRBD2. The CDR3 consists of 13 residues. V dropped 1 base and J dropped 6; count of bases not matched to a gene: 1. Germline V gene lookup returns CDR1 SGHNT and CDR2 YYREEE (reference sequence). The CDR3 nucleotides are TGTGCCAGCAGCTTGACTAGCGGGCAGACCCAGTACTTC. Protein product: CASSLTSGQTQYF.

This chain uses TRBV9 with TRBJ1-3; D is unresolved. The ends were cut back, 2 bases at V and 0 bases at J, with 6 bases in the middle. From germline, CDR1 is SGDLS and CDR2 YYNGEE. The CDR3 has 14 residues. CDR3 sequence: CASSVQSSGNTIYF. The DNA of the CDR3 is TGTGCCAGCAGCGTCCAGAGCTCTGGAAACACCATATATTTT.

The table lists this clone with a count of one. The CDR3 nucleotides read TGTGCCAGCAGTCCAGGGACTAGAAGCACCGGGGAGCTGTTTTTT. Translating gives CASSPGTRSTGELFF. J is TRBJ2-2 and V is TRBV6-5, with 8 bases lining up with TRBD2. With 5 bases clipped from V and 4 bases from J, the junction kept 6 bases outside the gene matches. The CDR3 contains 15 residues. From germline, CDR1 is MNHEY and CDR2 SVGAGI.

This rearrangement joins TRBV6-5 to TRBJ1-4; a weak D match, TRBD1 (6 bases). The CDR3 has 15 amino acids. Trimming stripped 7 bases from V and 7 bases from J, with 19 bases between. Per the germline V gene, CDR1 is MNHEY and CDR2 is SVGAGI. DNA of the CDR3: TGTGCCAGCACTCGGGGAGGGGGAGGGAGTGAAAAACTGTTTTTT. Translating it yields CASTRGGGGSEKLFF.

This rearrangement joins TRBV5-4 to TRBJ1-1, with 10 nucleotides matching TRBD1. Germline V gene sequence: CDR1 SGHNT, CDR2 YYREEE (reference sequence). This CDR3 is built from 14 residues. With V trimmed by 3 bases and J by 5 bases, 4 bases remained unmatched. In nucleotides, the CDR3 is TGTGCCAGCAGCTCCGACAGGGGGCGGACTGAAGCTTTCTTT. Translated, it gives CASSSDRGRTEAFF.

The CDR3 bases are TGCGCCAGCAGCTACGGACTAGCGGGGGGGTACAATGAGCAGTTCTTC. This translates into CASSYGLAGGYNEQFF. This chain links TRBV5-1 with TRBJ2-1; TRBD2 matches at 15 bases. The germline CDR1 and CDR2 sequences are SGHRS and YFSETQ. Trimming took 3 bases from V and 4 from J; bases not matched to a gene: 2. CDR3 length: 16 residues.

The sample holds one count of this clone. The V and J genes are TRBV7-2 and TRBJ1-5; D remains ambiguous. Deletions cut 5 bases from V and 4 bases from J, with 12 bases between. The CDR3 contains 14 residues. Germline V gives CDR1 SGHTA, CDR2 FQGNSA. CDR3 loop: CASSLERGNQPQHF. CDR3 bases: TGTGCCAGCAGCCTCGAACGGGGAAATCAGCCCCAGCATTTT.